One sample yielded the 5 T cell receptor beta chains listed below, sequenced in a study of T cell repertoires in cytomegalovirus infection. TCRdb redid the calling of the reads with MiXCR, one entry per CDR3 protein. The data show hundreds of thousands of distinct CDR3 sequences, approximately 10% seen once. The sequenced sample was PBMCs. The source is a human donor in good health (CMV status not recorded). Some clones in this sample may be carry-over from other donors' samples.

This clonotype was found many times. The chain has TRBV5-1 and TRBJ1-1; 10 nucleotides align to TRBD1. Germline trimming cut 2 bases from V and 5 bases from J; bases unmatched to any gene: 6. This CDR3 has 15 amino acids. From germline, CDR1 is SGHRS and CDR2 YFSETQ. The DNA for the CDR3 is TGCGCCAGCAGCTTTAACGGACAGGGGGTAACTGAAGCTTTCTTT. The encoded protein is CASSFNGQGVTEAFF.

This clonotype was observed at least ten times. The CDR3 nucleotides read TGTGCCAGCCGAGGAAACCGGAGGGGCCCCGAGCAGTACTTC. This gives the protein CASRGNRRGPEQYF. V is TRBV7-9 and J is TRBJ2-7, with D maybe TRBD2 (6 bases). Germline assignment: CDR1 SEHNR and CDR2 FQNEAQ (reference sequence). The CDR3 is 14 amino acids. The V end was cut by 8 bases, the J end by 6 bases, with 20 bases between.

At least ten counts were recorded for this clonotype. The chain has TRBV15 and TRBJ1-2; D remains unclear. Trimming took 1 base from V and 0 from J, leaving 6 bases between them. Germline CDR1 LNHNV, CDR2 YYDKDF (reference sequence). The CDR3 covers 14 residues. CDR3 region: CATSRGKANYGYTF. In DNA, the CDR3 is TGTGCCACCAGCAGAGGGAAAGCTAACTATGGCTACACCTTC. Filled out from reference TRBV15 and TRBJ1-2, the complete variable domain reads DAMVIQNPRYQVTQFGKPVTLSCSQTLNHNVMYWYQQKSSQAPKLLFHYYDKDFNNEADTPDNFQSRRPNTSFCFLDIRSPGLGDTAMYLCATSRGKANYGYTFGSGTRLTVV.

This clonotype was seen more than once but under ten times. The chain uses TRBV7-8 and TRBJ2-2; maybe TRBD1 (6 bases). V lost 2 bases to trimming and J lost 0 bases, with 19 bases between them. Germline assignment: CDR1 SGHVS and CDR2 FQNEAQ. This CDR3 spans 19 amino acids. The CDR3 region is CASSLRGDRKRANTGELFF. CDR3 DNA sequence: TGTGCCAGCAGCTTACGTGGAGACAGGAAGCGCGCGAACACCGGGGAGCTGTTTTTT.

This clonotype was recorded many times. The rearrangement uses TRBV5-5 and TRBJ1-2; no clear D gene. The V end was cut by 4 bases, the J end by 1 base, with 11 bases between. Germline V CDR1 and CDR2: SGHKS, YYEKEE (reference sequence). The CDR3 contains 14 residues. CDR3 amino acids: CASSPTKDNYGYTF. CDR3 bases: TGTGCCAGCAGCCCTACCAAAGATAACTATGGCTACACCTTC.